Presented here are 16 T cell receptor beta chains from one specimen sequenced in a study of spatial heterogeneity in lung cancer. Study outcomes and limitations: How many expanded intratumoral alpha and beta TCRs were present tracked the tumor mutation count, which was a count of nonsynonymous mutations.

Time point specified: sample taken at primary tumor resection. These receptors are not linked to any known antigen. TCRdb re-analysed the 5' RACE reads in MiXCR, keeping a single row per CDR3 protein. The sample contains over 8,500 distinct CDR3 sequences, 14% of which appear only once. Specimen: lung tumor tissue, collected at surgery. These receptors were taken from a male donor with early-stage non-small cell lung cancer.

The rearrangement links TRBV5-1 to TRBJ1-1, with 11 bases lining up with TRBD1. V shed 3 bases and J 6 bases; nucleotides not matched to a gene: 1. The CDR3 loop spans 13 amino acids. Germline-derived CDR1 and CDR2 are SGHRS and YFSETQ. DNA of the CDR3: TGCGCCAGCAGCTGGACAGGGGGCGCTGAAGCTTTCTTT. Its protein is CASSWTGGAEAFF.

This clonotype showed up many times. CDR3 region: CASSAQLADATDTQYF. In nucleotides, the CDR3 is TGTGCCAGCAGTGCCCAACTAGCGGATGCCACAGATACGCAGTATTTT. The chain has TRBV6-1 and TRBJ2-3, with 8 bases identical to TRBD2. The length of the CDR3 is 16 residues. J gave up 2 bases and V 4 bases, and 8 bases lay outside the gene matches. Per the germline V gene, CDR1 is MNHNS and CDR2 is SASEGT.

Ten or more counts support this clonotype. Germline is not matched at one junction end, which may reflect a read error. In nucleotides, the CDR3 is TGCGCCAGCAGCTTGGGGACAGGGGTAGTGAAGACTGAAGCTTTCTTT. Translating gives CASSLGTGVVKTEAFF. The genes are TRBV5-1 and TRBJ1-1; 9 nucleotides match TRBD1. The CDR3 runs to 16 residues. Germline CDR1 is SGHRS and CDR2 is YFSETQ.

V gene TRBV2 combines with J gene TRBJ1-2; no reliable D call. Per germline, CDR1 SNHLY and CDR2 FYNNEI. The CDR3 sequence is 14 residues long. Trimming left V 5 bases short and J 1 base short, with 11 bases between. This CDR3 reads CASSSYAGNYGYTF. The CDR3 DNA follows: TGTGCCAGCAGTAGTTATGCTGGTAACTATGGCTACACCTTC.

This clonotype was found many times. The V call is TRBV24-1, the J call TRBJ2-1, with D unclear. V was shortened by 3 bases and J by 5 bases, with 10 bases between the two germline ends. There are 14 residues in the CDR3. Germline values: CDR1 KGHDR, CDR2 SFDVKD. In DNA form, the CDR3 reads TGTGCCACCAGTGATACGCGGAACCACAATGAGCAGTTCTTC. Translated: CATSDTRNHNEQFF.

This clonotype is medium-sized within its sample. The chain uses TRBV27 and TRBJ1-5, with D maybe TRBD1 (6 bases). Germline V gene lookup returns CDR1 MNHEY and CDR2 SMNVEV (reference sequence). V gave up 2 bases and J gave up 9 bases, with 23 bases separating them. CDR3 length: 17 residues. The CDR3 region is CASSLKGGGQTSWPQHF. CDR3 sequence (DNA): TGTGCCAGCAGTTTAAAAGGTGGTGGACAGACTTCTTGGCCCCAGCATTTT.

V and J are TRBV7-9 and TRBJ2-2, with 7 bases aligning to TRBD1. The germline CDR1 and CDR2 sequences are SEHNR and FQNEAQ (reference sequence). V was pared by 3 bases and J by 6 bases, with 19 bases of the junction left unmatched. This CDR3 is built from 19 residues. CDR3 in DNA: TGTGCCAGCAGCTTGAGACTGATGAGGGGACAGAAAGATGCCGGGGAGCTGTTTTTT. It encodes CASSLRLMRGQKDAGELFF.

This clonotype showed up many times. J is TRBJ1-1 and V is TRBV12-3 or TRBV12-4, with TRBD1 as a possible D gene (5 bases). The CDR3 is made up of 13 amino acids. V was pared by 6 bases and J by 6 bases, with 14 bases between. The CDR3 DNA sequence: TGTGCCAGCAGGACCACAGGAGGGGCTGAAGCTTTCTTT. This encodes CASRTTGGAEAFF.

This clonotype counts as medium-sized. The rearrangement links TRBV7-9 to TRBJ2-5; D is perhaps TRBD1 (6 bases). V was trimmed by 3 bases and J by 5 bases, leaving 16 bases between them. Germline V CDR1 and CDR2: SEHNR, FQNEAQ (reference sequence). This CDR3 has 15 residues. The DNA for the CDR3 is TGTGCCAGCAGCTTTCCAGGGGTGGGCAAGGAGACCCAGTACTTC. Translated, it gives CASSFPGVGKETQYF.

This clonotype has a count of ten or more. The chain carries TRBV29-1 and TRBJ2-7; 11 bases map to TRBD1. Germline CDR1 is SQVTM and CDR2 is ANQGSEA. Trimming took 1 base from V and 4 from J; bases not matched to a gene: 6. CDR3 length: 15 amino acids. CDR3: CSVEGGTGGLYEQYF. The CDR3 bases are TGCAGCGTTGAAGGCGGGACAGGGGGATTGTACGAGCAGTACTTC.

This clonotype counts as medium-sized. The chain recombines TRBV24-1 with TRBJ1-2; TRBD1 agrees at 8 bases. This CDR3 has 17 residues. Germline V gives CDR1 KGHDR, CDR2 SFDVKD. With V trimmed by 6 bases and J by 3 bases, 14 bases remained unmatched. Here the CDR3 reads CATSPSQSLQGDYGYTF. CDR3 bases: TGTGCCACCAGTCCCTCTCAATCGTTACAGGGGGACTATGGCTACACCTTC.

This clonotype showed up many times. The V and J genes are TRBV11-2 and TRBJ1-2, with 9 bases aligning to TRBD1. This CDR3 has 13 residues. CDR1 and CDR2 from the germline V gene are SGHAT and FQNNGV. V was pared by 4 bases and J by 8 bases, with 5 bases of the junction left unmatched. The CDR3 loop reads CASSWDRERGYTF. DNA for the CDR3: TGTGCCAGCAGCTGGGACAGGGAACGAGGCTACACCTTC.

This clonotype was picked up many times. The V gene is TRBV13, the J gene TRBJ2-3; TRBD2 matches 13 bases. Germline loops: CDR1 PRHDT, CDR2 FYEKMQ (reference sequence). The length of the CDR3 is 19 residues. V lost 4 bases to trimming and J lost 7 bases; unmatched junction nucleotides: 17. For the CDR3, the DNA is TGTGCCAGCAGCTCAGAAACGCCCGGGACTAGCGGGAACGGGTATACGCAGTATTTT. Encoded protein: CASSSETPGTSGNGYTQYF.

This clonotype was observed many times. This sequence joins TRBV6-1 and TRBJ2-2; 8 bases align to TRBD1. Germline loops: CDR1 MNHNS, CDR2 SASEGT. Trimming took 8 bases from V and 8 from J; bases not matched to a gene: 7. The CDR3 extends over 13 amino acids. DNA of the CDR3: TGTGCCAGCGGACAGGGCTCGACTGGGGAGCTGTTTTTT. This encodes CASGQGSTGELFF.

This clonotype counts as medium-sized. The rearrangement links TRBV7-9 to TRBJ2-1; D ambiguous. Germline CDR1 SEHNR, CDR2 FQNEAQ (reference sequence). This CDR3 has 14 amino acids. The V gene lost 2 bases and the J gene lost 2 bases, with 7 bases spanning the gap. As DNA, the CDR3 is TGTGCCAGCAGCTTAATGCTAGCCTACAATGAGCAGTTCTTC. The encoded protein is CASSLMLAYNEQFF.

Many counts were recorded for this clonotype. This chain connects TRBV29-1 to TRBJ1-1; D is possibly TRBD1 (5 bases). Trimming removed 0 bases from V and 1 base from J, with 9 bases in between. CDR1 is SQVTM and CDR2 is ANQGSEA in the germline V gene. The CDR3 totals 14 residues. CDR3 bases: TGCAGCGTTGAAGATGGGCAGGGGAACACTGAAGCTTTCTTT. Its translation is CSVEDGQGNTEAFF. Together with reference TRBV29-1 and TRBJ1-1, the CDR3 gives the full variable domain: SAVISQKPSRDICQRGTSLTIQCQVDSQVTMMFWYRQQPGQSLTLIATANQGSEATYESGFVIDKFPISRPNLTFSTLTVSNMSPEDSSIYLCSVEDGQGNTEAFFGQGTRLTVV.